Below, 18 T cell receptor beta chains from the same sample are listed, as sequenced in a study of blood T cell repertoires in COVID-19. Assay used: immunoSEQ multiplex PCR; TCRdb lists only in-frame clones, some missing. Among just over 150,000 clones listed, approximately 91% were seen once. Input material: peripheral blood. These TCRs come from a woman between 65 and 79 years old with acute or convalescent COVID-19.

In this sample, this clone turned up a few times. The V call is TRBV10-2, the J call TRBJ1-2; D gene ambiguous. The CDR3 runs 14 residues. Per germline, CDR1 WSHSY and CDR2 SAAADI. V dropped 4 bases and J dropped 0 bases, with 9 bases sitting between them. The CDR3, as DNA: TGCGCCAGCAGTGTAAGGAGTACTAACTATGGCTACACCTTC. Translating gives CASSVRSTNYGYTF.

The gene calls are TRBV7-2 and TRBJ2-3, with 7 bases matching TRBD1. The CDR3 totals 17 residues. Trimming at V came to 3 bases and at J to 0 bases, leaving 9 bases not matched to a gene. CDR1 and CDR2 (germline): SGHTA, FQGNSA. CDR3 nucleotide sequence: TGTGCCAGCAGCTTGCACGCGCAGGGGGATAGCACAGATACGCAGTATTTT. This gives the protein CASSLHAQGDSTDTQYF.

The chain uses TRBV29-1 and TRBJ2-5; 8 nucleotides align to TRBD2. This CDR3 region has 14 residues. Trimming at V came to 4 bases and at J to 2 bases, leaving 6 bases not matched to a gene. Germline V gene sequence: CDR1 SQVTM, CDR2 ANQGSEA. CDR3 in amino acids: CSVVPAGVQETQYF. DNA for the CDR3: TGCAGCGTTGTTCCAGCGGGGGTACAAGAGACCCAGTACTTC. The full variable domain, completed using reference TRBV29-1 and TRBJ2-5, is SAVISQKPSRDICQRGTSLTIQCQVDSQVTMMFWYRQQPGQSLTLIATANQGSEATYESGFVIDKFPISRPNLTFSTLTVSNMSPEDSSIYLCSVVPAGVQETQYFGPGTRLLVL.

This clone was seen once. The chain employs TRBV24-1 and TRBJ2-1; D remains ambiguous. In germline, CDR1 is KGHDR, CDR2 SFDVKD. V lost 1 base to trimming and J lost 8 bases, with 5 bases between them. The CDR3 runs to 12 residues. The CDR3 sequence: CATSDFSDEQFF. Written as DNA, the CDR3 is TGTGCCACCAGTGATTTTTCAGATGAGCAGTTCTTC.

The chain is built from TRBV28 and TRBJ1-1; TRBD1 matches 10 bases. The CDR3 contains 17 residues. CDR1 is MDHEN, CDR2 SYDVKM, per germline. V was clipped by 4 bases and J by 0 bases; unmatched bases: 8. The CDR3 sequence is CASSSPGTGVMNTEAFF. In nucleotides, the CDR3 is TGTGCCAGCAGTTCTCCCGGGACAGGGGTAATGAACACTGAAGCTTTCTTT.

V is TRBV5-4 and J is TRBJ2-5; TRBD2 aligns across 11 bases. CDR3 length equals 17 residues. CDR1 is SGHNT, CDR2 YYREEE, per germline (reference sequence). The J segment lost 5 bases and the V segment lost 2 bases, leaving 11 bases of the junction unmatched. The CDR3 DNA sequence: TGTGCCAGCAGCTTTCTTTTGTTAGCGGGGGGGCGGGAGACCCAGTACTTC. This codes for CASSFLLLAGGRETQYF. The variable domain in full, with the rest retrieved from reference TRBV5-4 and TRBJ2-5, is ETGVTQSPTHLIKTRGQQVTLRCSSQSGHNTVSWYQQALGQGPQFIFQYYREEENGRGNFPPRFSGLQFPNYSSELNVNALELDDSALYLCASSFLLLAGGRETQYFGPGTRLLVL.

The chain joins TRBV19 to TRBJ1-2; 8 bases align to TRBD1. Trimming took 1 base from V and 4 from J; bases not matched to a gene: 8. Per the germline V gene, CDR1 is LNHDA and CDR2 is SQIVND (reference sequence). The CDR3 extends over 16 amino acids. DNA for the CDR3: TGTGCCAGTAGTATAGGGCGACAGGGGATCGGCTATGGCTACACCTTC. It translates to CASSIGRQGIGYGYTF.

The V and J genes are TRBV6-6 and TRBJ1-5; D might be TRBD1 (6 bases). Germline values: CDR1 MNHNY, CDR2 SVGAGI (reference sequence). The V end was cut by 7 bases, the J end by 6 bases, with 16 bases between. The CDR3 has 14 residues. Here the CDR3 DNA reads TGTGCCAGCACCTACCCAGGGGAAGGTCAGCCCCAGCATTTT. This codes for CASTYPGEGQPQHF.

The J gene is TRBJ1-4, the V gene TRBV11-2; 10 nucleotides line up with TRBD1. The CDR3 runs 15 residues. CDR1 SGHAT and CDR2 FQNNGV come from the germline V gene. Trimming at V came to 2 bases and at J to 6 bases, leaving 3 bases not matched to a gene. In nucleotides, the CDR3 is TGTGCCAGCAGCTTATGGGGGACAGGGGATGAAAAACTGTTTTTT. It encodes CASSLWGTGDEKLFF.

The V and J genes are TRBV7-8 and TRBJ1-5, with D unresolved. Between the trimmed V and J ends, which lost 0 bases and 5 bases, there was a span of 14 bases. CDR3 size: 16 residues. Germline V gene data show CDR1 as SGHVS and CDR2 as FQNEAQ. Here the CDR3 reads CASSLARIGEHQPQHF. CDR3 in DNA: TGTGCCAGCAGCTTAGCCCGGATTGGGGAGCATCAGCCCCAGCATTTT.

The chain employs TRBV6-5 and TRBJ1-1; a weak D match, TRBD1 (5 bases). The V gene lost 0 bases and the J gene lost 1 base, with 9 bases spanning the gap. Germline values: CDR1 MNHEY, CDR2 SVGAGI. The CDR3 runs to 15 residues. Written as DNA, the CDR3 is TGTGCCAGCAGTTACTCCAGGGACTCGAACACTGAAGCTTTCTTT. This encodes CASSYSRDSNTEAFF.

The CDR3, as DNA: TGTGCCAGCAGTTTATCAGCTACAGGCTCCTACAATGAGCAGTTCTTC. Its protein product is CASSLSATGSYNEQFF. The chain has TRBV27 and TRBJ2-1; maybe TRBD1 (5 bases). The V and J ends lost 0 bases and 0 bases respectively, with 9 bases between them. CDR3 length equals 16 residues. CDR1 is MNHEY, CDR2 SMNVEV, per germline (reference sequence).

This rearrangement joins TRBV5-1 to TRBJ2-4; possibly TRBD2 for D (6 bases). This CDR3 comprises 15 residues. Germline CDR1 reads SGHRS; CDR2 reads YFSETQ. Between the trimmed V and J ends, which lost 2 bases and 3 bases, there was a span of 12 bases. CDR3 bases: TGCGCCAGCAGCTTTGGGGGGAATCTCAAAAACATTCAGTACTTC. It codes for CASSFGGNLKNIQYF.

The rearrangement links TRBV14 to TRBJ1-2; no reliable D call. CDR3 length equals 15 residues. Germline CDR1 and CDR2: SGHDN and FVKESK. V was shortened by 1 base and J by 5 bases, with 14 bases between the two germline ends. The chain's CDR3 is CASSQGINSRYGYTF. The CDR3 DNA follows: TGTGCCAGCAGCCAAGGCATCAACAGCCGGTATGGCTACACCTTC.

This chain connects TRBV18 to TRBJ1-5; D is possibly TRBD1 (6 bases). Trimming took 2 bases from V and 5 from J, leaving 7 bases between them. The CDR3 sequence is 13 residues long. Germline CDR1 KGHSH, CDR2 LQKENI. The CDR3 reads CASSPGGYQPQHF. The DNA of the CDR3 is TGTGCCAGCTCACCAGGGGGCTATCAGCCCCAGCATTTT.

The count of this clone is one. This chain joins TRBV5-1 and TRBJ1-6, with D maybe TRBD1 (6 bases). The CDR3 consists of 17 residues. Trimming took 0 bases from V and 7 from J, leaving 17 bases between them. CDR1 and CDR2 (germline): SGHRS, YFSETQ. CDR3 protein: CASSLAVAGASNSPLHF. The CDR3 nucleotides read TGCGCCAGCAGCTTGGCCGTCGCAGGGGCCTCAAATTCACCCCTCCACTTT. The variable domain in full, completed from reference TRBV5-1 and TRBJ1-6, reads KAGVTQTPRYLIKTRGQQVTLSCSPISGHRSVSWYQQTPGQGLQFLFEYFSETQRNKGNFPGRFSGRQFSNSRSEMNVSTLELGDSALYLCASSLAVAGASNSPLHFGNGTRLTVT.

V usage is TRBV6-2 or TRBV6-3 and J usage is TRBJ1-2; 7 bases agree with TRBD1. With 0 bases clipped from V and 4 bases from J, the junction kept 5 bases outside the gene matches. This CDR3 is 15 amino acids long. Germline V gene sequence: CDR1 MNHEY, CDR2 SVGEGT. The CDR3: CASSYSTGFTYGYTF. In DNA form, the CDR3 reads TGTGCCAGCAGTTACTCGACAGGGTTTACCTATGGCTACACCTTC.

The CDR3 DNA reads as TGTGCCAGTCGCCTTGTAGCGGGGACTCTAGAGACCCAGTACTTC. Translation: CASRLVAGTLETQYF. The rearrangement joins TRBV19 to TRBJ2-5, with 8 bases that match TRBD2. The junction had 12 bases not matched to a gene; V was cut back by 8 bases and J by 4 bases. CDR3 length: 15 residues. Germline CDR1 and CDR2: LNHDA and SQIVND (reference sequence). Full variable domain (outside the CDR3, taken from reference TRBV19 and TRBJ2-5): DGGITQSPKYLFRKEGQNVTLSCEQNLNHDAMYWYRQDPGQGLRLIYYSQIVNDFQKGDIAEGYSVSREKKESFPLTVTSAQKNPTAFYLCASRLVAGTLETQYFGPGTRLLVL.